Below, one T cell receptor beta chain is given with its context. As yet, its antigen is unknown. The assay was immunoSEQ multiplex PCR, and TCRdb's table has in-frame clones only and misses some. The sample has under 150,000 clones, 85% to 90% seen once. This CDR3 is built from 14 residues. After removal of 6 bases from V and 1 base from J, the junction contained 5 bases not matched to a gene. Germline assignment: CDR1 ENHRY and CDR2 SYGVKD. The sample comes from a study of T cell responses to AZD1222 COVID-19 vaccine. Whole-study findings and limits: Donors in the cohort were predominantly white British and more often female, and clonal diversity was possibly underestimated. Seropositive at baseline were only a handful of AZD1222 recipients.

Sequencing was performed on peripheral blood, taken 28 days after the second AZD1222 dose. This receptor was taken from an adult who received the AZD1222 COVID-19 vaccine. The chain has TRBV10-3 and TRBJ1-1; TRBD1 agrees at 7 bases. The CDR3: CAIRDRERNTEAFF. CDR3 nucleotide sequence: TGTGCCATCAGAGACAGGGAAAGGAACACTGAAGCTTTCTTT.